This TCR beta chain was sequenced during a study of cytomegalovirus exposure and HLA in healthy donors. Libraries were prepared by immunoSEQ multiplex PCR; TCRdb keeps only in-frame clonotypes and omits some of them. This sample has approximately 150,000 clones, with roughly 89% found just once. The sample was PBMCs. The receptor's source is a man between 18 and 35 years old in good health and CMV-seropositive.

CDR3 DNA: TGTGCCAGTAGTATCAGGGGGTTGGATGAAAAACTGTTTTTT. Translation: CASSIRGLDEKLFF. The V gene is TRBV19, the J gene TRBJ1-4; 7 bases line up with TRBD1. Germline V gene sequence: CDR1 LNHDA, CDR2 SQIVND (reference sequence). This CDR3 spans 14 amino acids. V shed 3 bases, J shed 6 bases, and the junction held 4 bases outside the gene matches. The full variable domain, its missing parts supplied by reference TRBV19 and TRBJ1-4, is DGGITQSPKYLFRKEGQNVTLSCEQNLNHDAMYWYRQDPGQGLRLIYYSQIVNDFQKGDIAEGYSVSREKKESFPLTVTSAQKNPTAFYLCASSIRGLDEKLFFGSGTQLSVL.